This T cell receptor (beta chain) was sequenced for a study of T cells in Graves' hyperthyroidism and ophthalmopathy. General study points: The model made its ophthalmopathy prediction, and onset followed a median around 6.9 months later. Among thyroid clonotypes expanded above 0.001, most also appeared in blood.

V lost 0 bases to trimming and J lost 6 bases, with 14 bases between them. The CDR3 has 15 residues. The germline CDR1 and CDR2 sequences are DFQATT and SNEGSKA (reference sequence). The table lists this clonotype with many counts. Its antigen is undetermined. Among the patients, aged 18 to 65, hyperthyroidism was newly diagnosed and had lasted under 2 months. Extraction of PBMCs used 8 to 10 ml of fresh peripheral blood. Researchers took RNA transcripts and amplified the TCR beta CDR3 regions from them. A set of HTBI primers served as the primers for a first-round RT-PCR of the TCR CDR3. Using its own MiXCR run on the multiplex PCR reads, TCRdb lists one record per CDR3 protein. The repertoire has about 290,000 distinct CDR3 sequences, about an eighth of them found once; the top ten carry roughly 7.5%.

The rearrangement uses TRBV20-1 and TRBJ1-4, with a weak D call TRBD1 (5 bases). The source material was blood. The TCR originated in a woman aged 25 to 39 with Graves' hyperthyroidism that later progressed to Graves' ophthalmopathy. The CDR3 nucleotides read TGCAGTGCTAGAGAGGCAGGGAACGTTGATGAAAAACTGTTTTTT. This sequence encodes CSAREAGNVDEKLFF.